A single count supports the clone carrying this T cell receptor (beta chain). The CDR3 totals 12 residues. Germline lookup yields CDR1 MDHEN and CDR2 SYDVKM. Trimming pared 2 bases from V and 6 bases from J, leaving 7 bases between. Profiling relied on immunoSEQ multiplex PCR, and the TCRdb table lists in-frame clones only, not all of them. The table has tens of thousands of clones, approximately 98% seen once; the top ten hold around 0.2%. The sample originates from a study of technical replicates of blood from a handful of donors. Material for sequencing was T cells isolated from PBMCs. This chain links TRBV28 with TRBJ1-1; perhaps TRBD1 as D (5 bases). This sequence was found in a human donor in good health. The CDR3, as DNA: TGTGCCAGCAGTTTAAACAGGCCTGAAGCTTTCTTT. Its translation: CASSLNRPEAFF. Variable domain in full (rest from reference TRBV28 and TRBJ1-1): DVKVTQSSRYLVKRTGEKVFLECVQDMDHENMFWYRQDPGLGLRLIYFSYDVKMKEKGDIPEGYSVSREKKERFSLILESASTNQTSMYLCASSLNRPEAFFGQGTRLTVV.